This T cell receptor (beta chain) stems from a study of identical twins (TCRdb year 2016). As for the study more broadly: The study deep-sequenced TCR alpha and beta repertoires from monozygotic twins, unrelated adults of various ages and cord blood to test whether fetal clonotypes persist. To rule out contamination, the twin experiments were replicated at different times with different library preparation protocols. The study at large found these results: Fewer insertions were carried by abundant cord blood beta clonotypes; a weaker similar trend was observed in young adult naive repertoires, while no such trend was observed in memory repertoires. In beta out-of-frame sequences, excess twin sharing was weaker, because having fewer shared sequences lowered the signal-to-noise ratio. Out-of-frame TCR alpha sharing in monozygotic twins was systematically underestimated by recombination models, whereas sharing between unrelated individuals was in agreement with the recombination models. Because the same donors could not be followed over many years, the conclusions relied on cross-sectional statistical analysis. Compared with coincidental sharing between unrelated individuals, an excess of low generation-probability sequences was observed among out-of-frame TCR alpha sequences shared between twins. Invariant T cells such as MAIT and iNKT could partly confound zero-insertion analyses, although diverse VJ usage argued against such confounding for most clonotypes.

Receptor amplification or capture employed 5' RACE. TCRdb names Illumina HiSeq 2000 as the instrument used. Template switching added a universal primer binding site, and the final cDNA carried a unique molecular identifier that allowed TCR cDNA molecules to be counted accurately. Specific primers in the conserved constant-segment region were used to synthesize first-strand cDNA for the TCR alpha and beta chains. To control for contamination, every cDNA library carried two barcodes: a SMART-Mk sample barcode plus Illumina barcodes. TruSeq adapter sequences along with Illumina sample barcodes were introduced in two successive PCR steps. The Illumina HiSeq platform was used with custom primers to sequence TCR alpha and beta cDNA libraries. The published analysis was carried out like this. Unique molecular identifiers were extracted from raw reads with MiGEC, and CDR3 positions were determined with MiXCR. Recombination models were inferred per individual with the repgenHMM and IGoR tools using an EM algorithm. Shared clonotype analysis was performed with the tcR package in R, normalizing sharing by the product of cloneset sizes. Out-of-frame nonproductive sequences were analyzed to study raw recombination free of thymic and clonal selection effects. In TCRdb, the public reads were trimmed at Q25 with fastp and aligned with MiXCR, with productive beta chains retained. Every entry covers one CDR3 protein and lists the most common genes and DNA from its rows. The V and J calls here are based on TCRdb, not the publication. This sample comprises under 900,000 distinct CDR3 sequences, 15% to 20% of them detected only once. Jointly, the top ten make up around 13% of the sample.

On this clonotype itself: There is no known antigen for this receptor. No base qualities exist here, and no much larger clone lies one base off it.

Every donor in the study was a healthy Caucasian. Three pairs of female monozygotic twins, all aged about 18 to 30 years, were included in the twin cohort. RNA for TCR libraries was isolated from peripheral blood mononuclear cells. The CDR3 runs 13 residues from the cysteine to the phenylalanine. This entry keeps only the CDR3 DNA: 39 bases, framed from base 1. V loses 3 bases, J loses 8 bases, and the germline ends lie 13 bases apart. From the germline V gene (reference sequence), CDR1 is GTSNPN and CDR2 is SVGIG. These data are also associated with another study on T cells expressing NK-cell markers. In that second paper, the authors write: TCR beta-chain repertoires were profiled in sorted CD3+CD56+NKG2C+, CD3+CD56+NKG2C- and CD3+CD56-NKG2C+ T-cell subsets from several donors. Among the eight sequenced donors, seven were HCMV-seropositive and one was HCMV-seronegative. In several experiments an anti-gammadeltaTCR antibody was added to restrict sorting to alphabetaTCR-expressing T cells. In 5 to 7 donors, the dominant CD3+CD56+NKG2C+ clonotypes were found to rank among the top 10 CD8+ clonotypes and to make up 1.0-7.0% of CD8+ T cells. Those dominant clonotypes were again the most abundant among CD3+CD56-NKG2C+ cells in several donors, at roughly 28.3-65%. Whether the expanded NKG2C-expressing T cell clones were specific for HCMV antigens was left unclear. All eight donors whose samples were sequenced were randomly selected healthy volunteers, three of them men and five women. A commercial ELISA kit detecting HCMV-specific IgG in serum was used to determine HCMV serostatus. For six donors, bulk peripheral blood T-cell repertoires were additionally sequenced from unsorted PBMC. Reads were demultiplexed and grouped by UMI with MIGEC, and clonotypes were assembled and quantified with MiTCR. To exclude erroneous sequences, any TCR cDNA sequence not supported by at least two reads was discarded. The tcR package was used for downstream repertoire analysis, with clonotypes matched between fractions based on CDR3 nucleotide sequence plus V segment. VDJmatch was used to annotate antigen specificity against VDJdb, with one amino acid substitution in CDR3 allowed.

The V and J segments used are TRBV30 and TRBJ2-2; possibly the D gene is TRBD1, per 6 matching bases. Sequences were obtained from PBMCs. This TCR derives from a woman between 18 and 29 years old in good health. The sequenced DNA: TGTGCCTGGAGCTACAGGGATGGAGGGGAGCTGTTTTTT. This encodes CAWSYRDGGELFF.